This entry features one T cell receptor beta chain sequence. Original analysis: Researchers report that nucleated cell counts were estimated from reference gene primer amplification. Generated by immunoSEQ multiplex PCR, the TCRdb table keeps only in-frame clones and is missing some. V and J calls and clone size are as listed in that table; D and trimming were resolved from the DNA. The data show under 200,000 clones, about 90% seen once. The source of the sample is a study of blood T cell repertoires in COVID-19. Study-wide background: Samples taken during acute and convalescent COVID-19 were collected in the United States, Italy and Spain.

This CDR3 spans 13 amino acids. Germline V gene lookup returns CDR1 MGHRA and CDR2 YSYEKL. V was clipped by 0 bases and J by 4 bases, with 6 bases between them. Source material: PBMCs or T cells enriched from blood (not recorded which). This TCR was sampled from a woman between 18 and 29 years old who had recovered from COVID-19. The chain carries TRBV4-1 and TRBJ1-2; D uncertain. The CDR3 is CASSQDGSYGYTF. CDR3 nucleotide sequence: TGCGCCAGCAGCCAAGACGGGTCCTATGGCTACACCTTC.